One sample yielded the 15 T cell receptor beta chains listed below, sequenced in a study of Graves' ophthalmopathy and Graves' hyperthyroidism (dated 2018 in TCRdb). The reads were generated on an Illumina HiSeq 2000. TCR beta CDR3 regions were amplified from RNA transcripts for repertoire sequencing. The first round was an RT-PCR using HTBI primers with the Qiagen OneStep RT-PCR kit, and this first round was followed by a second-round multiplex PCR, then size selection and purification. The public sequencing data were trimmed at Q25 with fastp and processed into clonotypes with MiXCR by TCRdb, which kept only in-frame beta chains. Identical CDR3 proteins give one entry, which carries the most common genes and DNA. The sample table lists about 640,000 distinct CDR3 sequences, roughly 39% of them with a count of one. The biggest ten clones account for about 3.3% of the sample. Source material: peripheral blood. These receptor sequences come from an adult man with Graves' ophthalmopathy.

This chain connects TRBV7-4 to TRBJ1-1; 9 bases fit TRBD1. The V gene's germline CDR1 is SGHVT and CDR2 SQSDAQ. CDR3 length equals 15 residues. V was pared by 6 bases and J by 6 bases, with 11 bases of the junction left unmatched. CDR3 sequence reads: CASRTTDRGVSEAFF. For the CDR3, the DNA is TGTGCCAGCAGAACAACGGACAGGGGAGTCTCTGAAGCTTTCTTT.

This clonotype showed up just a few times. The chain has TRBV18 and TRBJ2-5; D remains unclear. CDR3 length equals 14 residues. V was pared by 2 bases and J by 5 bases, with 12 bases between. CDR1 KGHSH and CDR2 LQKENI come from the germline V gene. CDR3 sequence reads: CASSPNSVGETQYF. The CDR3 DNA sequence: TGTGCCAGCTCACCAAACAGCGTTGGTGAGACCCAGTACTTC. The whole variable domain, filled in from reference TRBV18 and TRBJ2-5, reads NAGVMQNPRHLVRRRGQEARLRCSPMKGHSHVYWYRQLPEEGLKFMVYLQKENIIDESGMPKERFSAEFPKEGPSILRIQQVVRGDSAAYFCASSPNSVGETQYFGPGTRLLVL.

This clonotype was seen repeatedly, ten times or more. The genes are TRBV7-3 and TRBJ2-5; D is unclear. The germline V gene has CDR1 SGHTA and CDR2 FQGTGA. Trimming shortened V by 3 bases and J by 0 bases, and 8 bases separated the two germline ends. The length of the CDR3 is 14 residues. Here the CDR3 reads CASSFDGNQETQYF. Written as DNA, the CDR3 is TGTGCCAGCAGCTTCGACGGCAACCAAGAGACCCAGTACTTC.

There are many counts of this clonotype. The chain joins TRBV7-8 to TRBJ1-1; 9 positions agree with TRBD1. Trimming took 1 base from V and 5 from J; bases not matched to a gene: 8. The CDR3 extends over 16 amino acids. Germline V gives CDR1 SGHVS, CDR2 FQNEAQ. The CDR3 spells CASSLGNRGQGTEAFF. In nucleotides, the CDR3 is TGTGCCAGCAGCTTAGGCAACAGGGGGCAGGGAACTGAAGCTTTCTTT.

In this sample, this clonotype turned up many times. CDR3 protein: CASSRLGDTGGYEQYF. The CDR3 bases are TGTGCCAGCAGTCGTCTGGGGGATACGGGTGGCTACGAGCAGTACTTC. The chain carries TRBV6-5 and TRBJ2-7, with D tentatively TRBD1 or TRBD2 (5 bases each). CDR1 is MNHEY and CDR2 is SVGAGI in the germline V gene. The length of the CDR3 is 16 residues. Trimming stripped 5 bases from V and 3 bases from J, with 20 bases between.

This clonotype was recorded at least ten times. The chain carries TRBV9 and TRBJ1-3; D is uncertain. The CDR3 extends over 13 amino acids. From germline, CDR1 is SGDLS and CDR2 YYNGEE. The V end was cut by 3 bases, the J end by 0 bases, with 4 bases between. The CDR3 DNA is TGTGCCAGCAGCGGTCGCTCTGGAAACACCATATATTTT. Its translation: CASSGRSGNTIYF.

This clonotype was counted at least ten times. The chain uses TRBV24-1 and TRBJ2-5; TRBD2 is a possible D gene (6 bases). V gave up 11 bases and J gave up 5 bases, with 17 bases separating them. This CDR3 has 13 amino acids. Germline CDR1 reads KGHDR; CDR2 reads SFDVKD. The CDR3 loop reads CARLAGGPETQYF. The CDR3 bases are TGTGCCAGGCTGGCCGGAGGGCCGGAGACCCAGTACTTC.

CDR3 region: CASSKGRDRYEQYF. Here the CDR3 DNA reads TGTGCCAGTAGTAAGGGACGGGACCGATACGAGCAGTACTTC. The chain uses TRBV19 and TRBJ2-7; D possibly uses TRBD1 or TRBD2 (5 bases each). The CDR3 loop spans 14 amino acids. Germline V CDR1 and CDR2: LNHDA, SQIVND (reference sequence). Trimming removed 4 bases at V and 4 bases at J, with 14 bases between. Looking up the rest from reference TRBV19 and TRBJ2-7 gives the full variable domain: DGGITQSPKYLFRKEGQNVTLSCEQNLNHDAMYWYRQDPGQGLRLIYYSQIVNDFQKGDIAEGYSVSREKKESFPLTVTSAQKNPTAFYLCASSKGRDRYEQYFGPGTRLTVT.

This clonotype has a handful of counts. The chain carries TRBV4-1 and TRBJ1-6, with no clear D. With 0 bases removed from V and 11 bases from J, the gap between germline ends came to 8 bases. The CDR3 spans 13 residues. CDR1 and CDR2 from the germline V gene are MGHRA and YSYEKL. This CDR3 reads CASSQDARPPLHF. CDR3 nucleotides: TGCGCCAGCAGCCAAGACGCCCGGCCACCCCTCCACTTT.

The rearrangement joins TRBV2 to TRBJ1-4; D not resolved. CDR3 length: 13 amino acids. The ends were cut back, 4 bases at V and 13 bases at J, with 16 bases in the middle. Germline assignment: CDR1 SNHLY and CDR2 FYNNEI. The CDR3 sequence: CASSAGVREVLFF. The CDR3 nucleotides are TGTGCCAGCAGTGCCGGGGTCCGCGAGGTACTGTTTTTT. The full variable domain, with the rest looked up from reference TRBV2 and TRBJ1-4, is EPEVTQTPSHQVTQMGQEVILRCVPISNHLYFYWYRQILGQKVEFLVSFYNNEISEKSEIFDDQFSVERPDGSNFTLKIRSTKLEDSAMYFCASSAGVREVLFFGSGTQLSVL.

There are many counts of this clonotype. V and J are TRBV10-3 and TRBJ2-7; TRBD2 agrees at 8 bases. V shed 10 bases, J shed 4 bases, and the junction held 6 bases outside the gene matches. The CDR3 loop spans 12 amino acids. CDR1 is ENHRY, CDR2 SYGVKD, per germline. CDR3 sequence reads: CATGLVGYEQYF. The CDR3, as DNA: TGTGCCACGGGACTAGTGGGTTACGAGCAGTACTTC.

The chain is built from TRBV5-1 and TRBJ2-5; D might be TRBD1 (6 bases). The CDR3 is made up of 12 amino acids. V lost 4 bases and J 8 bases, leaving 12 bases between the germline ends. Germline V gene sequence: CDR1 SGHRS, CDR2 YFSETQ. In nucleotides, the CDR3 is TGCGCCAGCAGCACGGACAGCGAAACCCAGTACTTC. Translation gives CASSTDSETQYF. The entire variable domain, with the rest obtained from reference TRBV5-1 and TRBJ2-5, is as follows: KAGVTQTPRYLIKTRGQQVTLSCSPISGHRSVSWYQQTPGQGLQFLFEYFSETQRNKGNFPGRFSGRQFSNSRSEMNVSTLELGDSALYLCASSTDSETQYFGPGTRLLVL.

This chain connects TRBV24-1 to TRBJ2-1, with 7 bases that match TRBD2. The V gene end was trimmed by 6 bases and the J gene end by 5 bases; junction bases not matched to a gene: 6. CDR3 size: 14 residues. The germline CDR1 and CDR2 sequences are KGHDR and SFDVKD. The DNA for the CDR3 is TGTGCCACCAGTAAGTGGGGGGGAAACAATGAGCAGTTCTTC. Residues: CATSKWGGNNEQFF.

The chain joins TRBV6-1 to TRBJ1-2; the D is unclear. Germline CDR1 reads MNHNS; CDR2 reads SASEGT. V lost 5 bases and J 4 bases, leaving 17 bases between the germline ends. This CDR3 is built from 15 residues. This CDR3 reads CASSKYRPTSYGYTF. CDR3 nucleotides: TGTGCCAGCAGTAAATATAGGCCGACCTCCTATGGCTACACCTTC.

This clonotype was seen only a few times. The gene calls are TRBV20-1 and TRBJ2-2; 10 bases are shared with TRBD1. Germline lookup yields CDR1 DFQATT and CDR2 SNEGSKA (reference sequence). Trimming removed 5 bases from V and 5 bases from J; junction bases left unmatched: 8. The CDR3 sequence is 15 residues long. CDR3 residues: CSAPGQGISTGELFF. The CDR3, as DNA: TGCAGTGCTCCGGGACAGGGGATAAGTACCGGGGAGCTGTTTTTT.